The clone carrying this T cell receptor beta chain was seen more than once but under ten times. Antigen: not known. The data derive from a study of T-cell reconstitution after alpha-beta-depleted transplantation in children. CDR1 and CDR2 from the germline V gene are DFQATT and SNEGSKA (reference sequence). The V end was cut by 3 bases, the J end by 3 bases, with 14 bases between. This CDR3 has 14 residues. Findings and limits, study-wide: The origin of alpha-beta T cells about two months after transplant was reportedly several hundred expanded graft clones. Surviving recipient T cells and intrathymic progenitors accounted for some patients' high TCRbeta diversity at day 60. It was newly produced T cells that mostly accounted for T-cell counts and diversity one year after transplant.

A library of TCRbeta sequences, prepared with unique molecular identifiers, was generated. TCRdb recomputed calls from the PCR reads with MiXCR, one row per CDR3 protein. The repertoire holds around 490,000 distinct CDR3 sequences, with more than 9.5% as singletons. The material was PBMCs, mostly from graft donor cells, obtained 180 days after TCRalphabeta/CD19-depleted stem cell transplant. The receptor comes from a female patient aged 2-15 years who had a stem cell transplant for aplastic anemia, so the T cells may come from the graft donor. This chain connects TRBV20-1 to TRBJ2-5; weak D call: TRBD2 (6 bases). Here the CDR3 DNA reads TGCAGTGCTAGTAGGGTCGGGGAGGAAGAGACCCAGTACTTC. Translation gives CSASRVGEEETQYF.